Following are 10 T cell receptor beta chains from one sample sequenced in a study of CD8 T cells in Susac syndrome. Reverse transcription used roughly 0.45 to 1 ug RNA and random hexamers. One entry per CDR3 protein, called by TCRdb with MiXCR from the immunoSEQ multiplex PCR reads. In the table there are 150,000 to 160,000 distinct CDR3 sequences, approximately 96% of which are singletons. The sequencing sample was made of CD8+ T cells from PBMCs. The receptor set was obtained from a human donor with multiple sclerosis.

J is TRBJ2-1 and V is TRBV29-1; the D gene is possibly TRBD2 (6 bases). V lost 5 bases, J lost 4 bases, and 12 bases lay in between. This CDR3 contains 13 residues. In germline, CDR1 is SQVTM, CDR2 ANQGSEA. This chain's CDR3 is CSVCPAGYNEQFF. The CDR3 DNA sequence: TGCAGCGTTTGTCCCGCGGGGTACAATGAGCAGTTCTTC.

The chain joins TRBV4-1 to TRBJ1-2, with D possibly TRBD1 on 5 matching bases. Trimming cost V 2 bases and J 0 bases, with 13 bases left between them. CDR1 MGHRA and CDR2 YSYEKL come from the germline V gene. The CDR3 length is 16 residues. The DNA for the CDR3 is TGCGCCAGCAGCCAATTGACAGCCTCTGCTAACTATGGCTACACCTTC. Translation: CASSQLTASANYGYTF.

The V and J genes are TRBV6-6 and TRBJ1-2; 9 bases agree with TRBD1. J gave up 4 bases and V 0 bases, and 6 bases lay outside the gene matches. This CDR3 comprises 16 residues. Germline V gene data show CDR1 as MNHNY and CDR2 as SVGAGI (reference sequence). CDR3 loop: CASSYSTDRGIYGYTF. The DNA for the CDR3 is TGTGCCAGCAGTTACTCTACGGACAGGGGAATCTATGGCTACACCTTC.

CDR3: CASSVAGAEETQYF. As DNA, the CDR3 is TGTGCCAGCAGCGTAGCAGGGGCGGAAGAGACCCAGTACTTC. V is TRBV9 and J is TRBJ2-5; TRBD1 might be the D (6 bases). The CDR3 contains 14 residues. CDR1 and CDR2 from the germline V gene are SGDLS and YYNGEE. V gave up 0 bases and J gave up 3 bases, with 9 bases separating them.

This clonotype appeared a single time. The CDR3 sequence is CASSQDIGVKNIQYF. The CDR3 nucleotides read TGCGCCAGCAGCCAAGATATAGGGGTTAAAAACATTCAGTACTTC. The chain carries TRBV4-1 and TRBJ2-4; D perhaps matches TRBD1 (5 bases). Germline V gene data show CDR1 as MGHRA and CDR2 as YSYEKL. The V gene lost 0 bases and the J gene lost 4 bases, with 10 bases spanning the gap. This CDR3 is 15 amino acids long.

This chain links TRBV27 with TRBJ2-7; 10 bases align to TRBD1. The CDR3 extends over 16 amino acids. Germline CDR1 reads MNHEY; CDR2 reads SMNVEV (reference sequence). Germline trimming cut 4 bases from V and 2 bases from J; bases unmatched to any gene: 8. CDR3 sequence reads: CASSSGQGPPPYEQYF. The CDR3 nucleotides are TGTGCCAGCAGTTCGGGACAGGGGCCCCCCCCCTACGAGCAGTACTTC.

The chain is built from TRBV27 and TRBJ1-2, with a possible D match to TRBD1 (6 bases). Per germline, CDR1 MNHEY and CDR2 SMNVEV (reference sequence). V was shortened by 5 bases and J by 2 bases, with 18 bases between the two germline ends. The length of the CDR3 is 16 residues. The CDR3 protein is CASSASQGTVNYGYTF. The CDR3 region has the DNA TGTGCCAGCAGTGCCTCACAGGGCACCGTCAACTATGGCTACACCTTC.

V and J are TRBV5-1 and TRBJ2-5; TRBD1 aligns across 7 bases. Germline CDR1 and CDR2: SGHRS and YFSETQ. V lost 4 bases, J lost 1 base, and 7 bases stayed unmatched. This CDR3 spans 15 amino acids. In DNA form, the CDR3 reads TGCGCCAGCAGCCGAGGGGACAGCCTCCAAGAGACCCAGTACTTC. Its translation: CASSRGDSLQETQYF.

V is TRBV7-9 and J is TRBJ1-2; no clear D gene. Trimming took off 5 bases at V and 12 bases at J, with 22 bases between the two ends. The CDR3 extends over 14 amino acids. Germline V gene sequence: CDR1 SEHNR, CDR2 FQNEAQ (reference sequence). The CDR3 DNA follows: TGTGCCAGCAGCCGACCAGTCAGCGCGGATCTTGACACCTTC. Translation: CASSRPVSADLDTF.

The chain uses TRBV14 and TRBJ2-3; possibly TRBD1 for D (5 bases). The CDR3 is 16 amino acids. Germline CDR1 SGHDN, CDR2 FVKESK. The V and J ends lost 0 bases and 2 bases respectively, with 12 bases between them. The CDR3 reads CASSQEVRVFTDTQYF. The CDR3 DNA follows: TGTGCCAGCAGCCAAGAAGTCAGGGTATTCACAGATACGCAGTATTTT.